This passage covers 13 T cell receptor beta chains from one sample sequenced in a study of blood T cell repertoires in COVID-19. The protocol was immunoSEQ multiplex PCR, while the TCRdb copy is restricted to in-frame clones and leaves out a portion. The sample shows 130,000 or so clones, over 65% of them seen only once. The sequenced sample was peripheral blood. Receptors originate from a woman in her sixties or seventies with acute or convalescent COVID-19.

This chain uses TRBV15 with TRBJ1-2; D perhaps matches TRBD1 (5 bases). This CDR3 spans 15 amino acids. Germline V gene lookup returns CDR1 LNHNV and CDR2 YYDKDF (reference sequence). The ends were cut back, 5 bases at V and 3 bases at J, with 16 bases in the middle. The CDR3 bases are TGTGCCACCAGCGGAGGCAGGGAAATTTACTATGGCTACACCTTC. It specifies CATSGGREIYYGYTF.

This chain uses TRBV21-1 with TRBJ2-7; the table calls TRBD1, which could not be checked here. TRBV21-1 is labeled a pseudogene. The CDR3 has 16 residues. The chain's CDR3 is CASSGLGAGGKYEQYV. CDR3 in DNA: TGTGCCAGCAGCGGATTGGGGGCAGGGGGAAAATACGAGCAGTACGTC.

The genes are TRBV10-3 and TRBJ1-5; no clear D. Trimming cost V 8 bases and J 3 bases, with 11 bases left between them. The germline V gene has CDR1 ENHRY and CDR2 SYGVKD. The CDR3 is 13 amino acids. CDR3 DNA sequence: TGTGCCATCCGGAGCGGGCCCAATCAGCCCCAGCATTTT. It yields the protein CAIRSGPNQPQHF.

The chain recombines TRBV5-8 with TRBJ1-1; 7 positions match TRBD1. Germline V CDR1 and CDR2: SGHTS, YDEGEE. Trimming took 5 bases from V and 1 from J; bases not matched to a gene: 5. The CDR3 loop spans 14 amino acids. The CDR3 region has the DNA TGTGCCAGCAGTTTACAGGGGCCGAACACTGAAGCTTTCTTT. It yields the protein CASSLQGPNTEAFF.

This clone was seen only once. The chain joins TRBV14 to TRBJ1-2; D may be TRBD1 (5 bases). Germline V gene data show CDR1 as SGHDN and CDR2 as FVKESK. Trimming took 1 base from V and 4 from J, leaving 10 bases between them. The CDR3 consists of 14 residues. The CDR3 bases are TGTGCCAGCAGCCAAGTGGGGCAGATCTATGGCTACACCTTC. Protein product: CASSQVGQIYGYTF.

The CDR3 region is CASSVGQSELSGNTIYF. As DNA, the CDR3 is TGTGCCAGCAGCGTCGGACAGTCAGAGCTCTCTGGAAACACCATATATTTT. The chain carries TRBV9 and TRBJ1-3; D perhaps matches TRBD1 (6 bases). Germline V gives CDR1 SGDLS, CDR2 YYNGEE. V gave up 2 bases and J gave up 0 bases, with 15 bases separating them. This CDR3 has 17 amino acids.

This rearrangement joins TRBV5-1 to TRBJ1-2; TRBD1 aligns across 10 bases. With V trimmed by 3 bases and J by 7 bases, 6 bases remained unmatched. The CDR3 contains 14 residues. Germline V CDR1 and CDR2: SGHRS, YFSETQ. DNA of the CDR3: TGCGCCAGCAGCTCGTCGACAGGGGGCACTGGCTACACCTTC. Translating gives CASSSSTGGTGYTF.

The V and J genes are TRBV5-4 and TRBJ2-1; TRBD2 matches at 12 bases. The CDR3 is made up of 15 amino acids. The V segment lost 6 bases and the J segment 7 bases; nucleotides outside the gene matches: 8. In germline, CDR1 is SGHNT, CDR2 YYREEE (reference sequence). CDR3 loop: CASTPLAGGRNEQFF. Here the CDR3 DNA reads TGTGCCAGCACCCCGCTAGCGGGGGGGCGAAATGAGCAGTTCTTC. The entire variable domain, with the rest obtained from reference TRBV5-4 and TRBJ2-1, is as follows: ETGVTQSPTHLIKTRGQQVTLRCSSQSGHNTVSWYQQALGQGPQFIFQYYREEENGRGNFPPRFSGLQFPNYSSELNVNALELDDSALYLCASTPLAGGRNEQFFGPGTRLTVL.

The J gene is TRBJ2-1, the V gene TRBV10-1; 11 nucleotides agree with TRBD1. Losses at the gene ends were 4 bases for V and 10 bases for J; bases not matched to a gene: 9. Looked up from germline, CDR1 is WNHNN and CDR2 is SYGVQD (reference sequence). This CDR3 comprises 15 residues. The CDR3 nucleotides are TGCGCCAGCAGTGGTGGACAGGGGGCGGCCATCGAGCAGTTCTTC. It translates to CASSGGQGAAIEQFF.

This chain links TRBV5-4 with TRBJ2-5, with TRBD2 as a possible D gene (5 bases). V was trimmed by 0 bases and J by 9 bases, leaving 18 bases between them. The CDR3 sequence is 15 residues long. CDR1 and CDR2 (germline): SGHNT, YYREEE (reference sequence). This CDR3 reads CASSLASTRTSAQYF. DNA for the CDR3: TGTGCCAGCAGCTTGGCTAGCACCCGGACCTCGGCCCAGTACTTC. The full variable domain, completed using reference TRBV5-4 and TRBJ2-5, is ETGVTQSPTHLIKTRGQQVTLRCSSQSGHNTVSWYQQALGQGPQFIFQYYREEENGRGNFPPRFSGLQFPNYSSELNVNALELDDSALYLCASSLASTRTSAQYFGPGTRLLVL.

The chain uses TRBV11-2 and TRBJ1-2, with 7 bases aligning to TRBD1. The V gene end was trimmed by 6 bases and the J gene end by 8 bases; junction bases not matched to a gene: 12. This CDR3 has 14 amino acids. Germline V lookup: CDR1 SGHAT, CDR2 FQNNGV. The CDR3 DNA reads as TGTGCCAGCAGAGCAACAAGGGGGCCCAGCGGCTACACCTTC. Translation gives CASRATRGPSGYTF.

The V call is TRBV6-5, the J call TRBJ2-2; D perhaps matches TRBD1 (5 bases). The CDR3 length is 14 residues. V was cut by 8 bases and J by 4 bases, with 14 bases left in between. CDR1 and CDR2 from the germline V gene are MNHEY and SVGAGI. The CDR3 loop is CASGIGVPTGELFF. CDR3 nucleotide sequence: TGTGCCAGCGGTATAGGGGTCCCCACCGGGGAGCTGTTTTTT.

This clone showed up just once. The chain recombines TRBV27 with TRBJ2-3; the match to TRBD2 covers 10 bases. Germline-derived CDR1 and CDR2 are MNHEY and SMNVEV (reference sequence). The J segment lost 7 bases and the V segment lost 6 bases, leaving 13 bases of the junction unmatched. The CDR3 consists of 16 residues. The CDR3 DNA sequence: TGTGCCAGCAGCACCCGAGCGGGGGGGCTAGGAAATACGCAGTATTTT. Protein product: CASSTRAGGLGNTQYF.